Here is one T cell receptor (beta chain) with its context. Its target is not known. This entry belongs to a study of T cells expressing NK-cell markers. Study-wide points: Several of the donors also had these clonotypes leading their CD3+CD56-NKG2C+ fraction. Dominant NKG2C+ clonotypes were found to form about 1.0-7.5% of CD8+ T cells in 5 or 6 donors.

CDR3 length: 14 residues. CDR1 is MNHEY, CDR2 SVGEGT, per germline. Using the 5' RACE reads, TCRdb records one entry per CDR3 protein without DNA. The ten top clones account for 3% to 4.5%, within a sample of a few hundred thousand distinct CDR3 sequences. The sequencing input was blood T cells: a sorted CD56 or NKG2C T cell subset, CD4+ or CD8+ T cells, or bulk PBMC T cells (not recorded which). The clonotype originates from a man between 18 and 29 years old in good health. This chain connects TRBV6-2 or TRBV6-3 to TRBJ2-1; no DNA is available, so the TRBD2 call from TCRdb remains unchecked. The CDR3 region is CASSYVGSWNEQFF.